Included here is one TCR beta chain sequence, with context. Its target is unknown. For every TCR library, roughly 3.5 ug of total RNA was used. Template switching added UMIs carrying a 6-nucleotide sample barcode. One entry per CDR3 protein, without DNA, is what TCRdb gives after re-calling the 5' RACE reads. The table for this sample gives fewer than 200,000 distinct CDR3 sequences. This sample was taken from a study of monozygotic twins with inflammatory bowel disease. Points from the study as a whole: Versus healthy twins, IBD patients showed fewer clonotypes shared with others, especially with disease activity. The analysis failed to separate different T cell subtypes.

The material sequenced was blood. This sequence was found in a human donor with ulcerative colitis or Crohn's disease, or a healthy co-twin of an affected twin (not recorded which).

Here the CDR3 reads CASSYFGQGGDEQYF. The genes are TRBV6-5 and TRBJ2-7; TCRdb calls TRBD1, which cannot be checked without DNA. The CDR3 covers 15 residues. The germline CDR1 and CDR2 sequences are MNHEY and SVGAGI.